This TCR beta chain was captured by sequencing in a study of T cell responses to AZD1222 COVID-19 vaccine. In this sample, this clone turned up a few times. Its antigen remains unidentified. CDR1 LGHDT and CDR2 YNNKEL come from the germline V gene (reference sequence). V lost 0 bases and J 7 bases, leaving 9 bases between the germline ends. CDR3 length: 13 residues. Findings and caveats of the study: The CD4 TCRs associated with vaccination extended across spike and predominated at 160-218 and 743-854.

Here immunoSEQ multiplex PCR was the method, and the copy in TCRdb shows in-frame clones only, minus some. The sample carries around 90,000 clones, about 88% recorded once. The chain joins TRBV3-1 (or the pseudogene TRBV3-2) to TRBJ1-2; possibly TRBD1 for D (5 bases). The sequences come from peripheral blood, collected on day 0 of AZD1222 vaccination. The TCR originated in an adult in good health. The DNA for the CDR3 is TGTGCCAGCAGCCAAGAGGGGGTTGGTGGCTACACCTTC. Residues: CASSQEGVGGYTF.